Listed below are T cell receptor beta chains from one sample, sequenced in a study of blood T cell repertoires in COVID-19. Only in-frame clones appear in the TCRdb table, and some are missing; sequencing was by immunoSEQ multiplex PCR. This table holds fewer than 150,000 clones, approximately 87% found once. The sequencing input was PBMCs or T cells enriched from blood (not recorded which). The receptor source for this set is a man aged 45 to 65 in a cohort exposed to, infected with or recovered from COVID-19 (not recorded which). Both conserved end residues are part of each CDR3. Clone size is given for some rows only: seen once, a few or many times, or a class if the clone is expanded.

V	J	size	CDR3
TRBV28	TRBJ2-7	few	CASTQGSAGYEQYF
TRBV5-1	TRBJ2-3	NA	CASSSPVVAGSDTQYF
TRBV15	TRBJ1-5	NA	CATSREWRGSEPQHF
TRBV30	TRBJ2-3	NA	CAWSLGALAGDYPDTQYF
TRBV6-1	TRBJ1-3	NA	CASSEEAGRWDTIYF
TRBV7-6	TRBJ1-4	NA	CASSLATGENEKLFF
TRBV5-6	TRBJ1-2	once	CASMYGQYYTF
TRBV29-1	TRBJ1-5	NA	CSVGQGINQPQHF
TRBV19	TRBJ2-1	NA	CASSIGTSGGYNEQFF
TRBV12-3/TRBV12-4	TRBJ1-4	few	CASRLTVNEKLFF
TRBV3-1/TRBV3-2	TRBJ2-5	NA	CASSQGGRGETQYF
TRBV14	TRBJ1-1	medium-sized	CASSQWTGWNTEAFF
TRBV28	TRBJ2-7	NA	CASSSGTGKAEQYF
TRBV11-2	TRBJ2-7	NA	CASSWTVTGATYEQYF
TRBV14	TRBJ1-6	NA	CASSHRGLVFSPLHF
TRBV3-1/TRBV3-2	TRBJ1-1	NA	CASSQVGGNTEAFF